A selection of T cell receptor beta chains follows, all from one sample in a study of blood T cell repertoires in COVID-19. The assay was immunoSEQ multiplex PCR, and TCRdb's table has in-frame clones only and misses some. This sample has around 120,000 clones, with about three quarters found just once. The sample was peripheral blood. These TCRs come from a woman between 65 and 79 years old with acute or convalescent COVID-19. Each CDR3 is given with its conserved first and last residue. A D gene is named only where the DNA matches it firmly. The size of a clone is reported for some rows only, either as once, few or many, or as a class for expanded clones.

D,size,J,V,CDR3,DNA
NA,NA,TRBJ1-2,TRBV29-1,CSVEARVYGYTF,TGCAGCGTTGAGGCCAGGGTCTATGGCTACACCTTC
NA,NA,TRBJ1-6,TRBV27,CASRPRGSGSPLHF,TGTGCCAGCAGACCAAGAGGGAGTGGATCACCCCTCCACTTT
TRBD2,NA,TRBJ2-3,TRBV27,CASSSRRGVHTDTQYF,TGTGCCAGCAGTAGCCGCCGGGGGGTTCACACAGATACGCAGTATTTT
NA,few,TRBJ2-7,TRBV5-4,CASSQGGGNEQYF,TGTGCCAGCAGCCAAGGGGGGGGAAACGAGCAGTACTTC
NA,NA,TRBJ2-5,TRBV2,CASRVDSMGETQYF,TGTGCCAGCAGGGTGGACAGTATGGGGGAGACCCAGTACTTC
TRBD1,NA,TRBJ1-4,TRBV9,CASSVGQGREKLFF,TGTGCCAGCAGCGTAGGACAGGGGCGTGAAAAACTGTTTTTT
NA,NA,TRBJ2-1,TRBV23-1,CASCRENEYHEQFF,TGCGCCAGTTGTCGGGAGAACGAGTACCATGAGCAGTTCTTC
NA,NA,TRBJ1-3,TRBV3-1/TRBV3-2,CASSSDDRRGNTIYF,TGTGCCAGCAGCTCCGATGACAGGAGGGGAAACACCATATATTTT
NA,NA,TRBJ2-5,TRBV20-1,CSASPPQGETQYF,TGCAGTGCTAGTCCCCCCCAGGGAGAGACCCAGTACTTC
TRBD1,NA,TRBJ2-2,TRBV5-1,CASSPTTGARTGELFF,TGCGCCAGCAGCCCAACTACAGGGGCGCGAACCGGGGAGCTGTTTTTT
NA,NA,TRBJ2-5,TRBV19,CASSPSSAQETQYF,TGTGCCAGTAGCCCCTCTAGCGCCCAAGAGACCCAGTACTTC
NA,NA,TRBJ2-3,TRBV6-5,CASISGTDTQYF,TGTGCCAGCATTAGCGGCACAGATACGCAGTATTTT
NA,NA,TRBJ2-5,TRBV28,CASSWTDLNQETQYF,TGTGCCAGCAGTTGGACAGATCTGAACCAAGAGACCCAGTACTTC
TRBD2,NA,TRBJ2-2,TRBV6-6,CASAPGGTTGELFF,TGTGCCAGCGCCCCGGGGGGGACAACCGGGGAGCTGTTTTTT
TRBD1,NA,TRBJ1-2,TRBV29-1,CSAGTGQYYGYTF,TGCAGCGCTGGGACAGGTCAATACTATGGCTACACCTTC
TRBD1,many,TRBJ1-5,TRBV4-1,CASSRDRGRGNQPQHF,TGCGCCAGCAGCCGCGACAGGGGGAGGGGCAATCAGCCCCAGCATTTT
TRBD1,NA,TRBJ2-2,TRBV2,CASSGRGTTNTGELFF,TGTGCCAGCAGTGGCAGGGGGACAACGAACACCGGGGAGCTGTTTTTT
TRBD2,few,TRBJ2-1,TRBV28,CASSLAGTSEQFF,TGTGCCAGCAGTCTAGCGGGAACCTCGGAGCAGTTCTTC
TRBD1,many,TRBJ1-4,TRBV2,CASSADRDEKLFF,TGTGCCAGCAGCGCGGACAGGGATGAAAAACTGTTTTTT
TRBD2,NA,TRBJ2-7,TRBV4-2,CASSQFSGGNSYEQYF,TGTGCCAGCAGCCAATTTAGCGGGGGGAACTCCTACGAGCAGTACTTC
TRBD1,many,TRBJ1-1,TRBV7-3,CASSSSGGIAEAFF,TGTGCCAGCAGCTCATCAGGGGGTATCGCTGAAGCTTTCTTT
NA,NA,TRBJ2-7,TRBV6-5,CASRQGPRYEQYF,TGTGCCAGCAGGCAGGGCCCCCGATACGAGCAGTACTTC